The entry below describes one T cell receptor (beta chain). The data derive from a study of CDR3 diversity in severe acne. TCRdb fed the PCR reads into MiXCR, producing one record per CDR3 protein. The sample contains tens of thousands of distinct CDR3 sequences, 45% to 60% of which appear only once. The receptor was isolated from a male donor in good health, without acne. What was sequenced was blood.

The CDR3: CSVEDRFTETQYF. In nucleotides, the CDR3 is TGCAGCGTTGAAGATAGGTTTACGGAGACCCAGTACTTC. V and J are TRBV29-1 and TRBJ2-5; no definite D call. The CDR3 length is 13 residues. CDR1 and CDR2 (germline): SQVTM, ANQGSEA. V lost 0 bases to trimming and J lost 5 bases, with 10 bases between them.